What follows describes a single TCR beta chain. The antigen remains unidentified. The sample belongs to a study of OX40 agonist ivuxolimab in advanced cancers. Study summary: The patients got ivuxolimab, which is an agonistic anti-OX40 (CD134) antibody.

Study results and caveats: Expanded peripheral T-cell antigen specificity went undetermined.

The CDR3 is 15 amino acids. The germline gives CDR1 MNHEY, CDR2 SMNVEV (reference sequence). Deletions cut 1 base from V and 0 bases from J, with 6 bases between. Sequencing used immunoSEQ multiplex PCR; TCRdb keeps in-frame clones, though not all of them. Here the sample spans roughly 42,000 clones, 70% to 90% being singletons. The clonotype originates from an adult with an advanced solid tumor such as melanoma, head and neck, liver or kidney cancer. The chain couples TRBV27 to TRBJ2-2; no clear D. This sample comprised CD4+ or CD8+ T cells sorted from blood, obtained in a trial of the OX40 agonist ivuxolimab. The CDR3 coding sequence is TGTGCCAGCAGTTTATTGGGGTCGAACACCGGGGAGCTGTTTTTT. Translating it yields CASSLLGSNTGELFF.